These 9 T cell receptor beta chains came from one sample sequenced in a study of cytomegalovirus exposure and HLA in healthy donors. PCR amplification relied on 60 Vbeta primers (plus 13 Jbeta primers). Method: immunoSEQ multiplex PCR; TCRdb's copy keeps in-frame clones and lacks some. The top ten hold 3.8% of the sample, which has some 210,000 clones, 70% to 85% seen once. Sequencing input: PBMCs. The source of these receptors is a male donor in good health and CMV-seronegative.

The chain couples TRBV28 to TRBJ2-2, with D hard to call. Germline values: CDR1 MDHEN, CDR2 SYDVKM. CDR3 length: 11 amino acids. V shed 6 bases and J shed 6 bases, with 5 bases lying between them. The CDR3 loop reads CASRFSGELFF. The DNA for the CDR3 is TGTGCCAGCAGATTCTCCGGGGAGCTGTTTTTT.

The V gene is TRBV27, the J gene TRBJ1-5; D ambiguous. The germline V gene encodes CDR1 MNHEY and CDR2 SMNVEV (reference sequence). V was cut by 5 bases and J by 11 bases, with 22 bases left in between. The CDR3 loop spans 15 amino acids. In nucleotides, the CDR3 is TGTGCCAGCAGTCACCAGTCGGGGAGCGGTCTGGCCCAGCATTTT. It codes for CASSHQSGSGLAQHF.

V usage is TRBV4-2 and J usage is TRBJ1-4, with 7 bases matching TRBD1. Germline lookup yields CDR1 LGHNA and CDR2 YNFKEQ. V was pared by 3 bases and J by 8 bases, with 3 bases of the junction left unmatched. This CDR3 is 13 amino acids long. This chain's CDR3 is CASSQDRLEKLFF. The CDR3, as DNA: TGTGCCAGCAGCCAGGACAGGCTCGAAAAACTGTTTTTT.

The chain has TRBV6-1 and TRBJ1-5, with 7 positions matching TRBD1. Germline V lookup: CDR1 MNHNS, CDR2 SASEGT. V shed 4 bases, J shed 2 bases, and the junction held 5 bases outside the gene matches. The CDR3 has 15 amino acids. CDR3 protein: CASSVGRGGNQPQHF. The DNA of the CDR3 is TGTGCCAGCAGTGTGGGCAGGGGGGGCAATCAGCCCCAGCATTTT.

The genes are TRBV7-9 and TRBJ2-1, with TRBD2 matching 10 bases. V dropped 5 bases and J dropped 5; count of bases not matched to a gene: 6. CDR1 is SEHNR, CDR2 FQNEAQ, per germline (reference sequence). The CDR3 covers 15 residues. The CDR3 loop is CASSPPGLANNEQFF. CDR3 coding DNA: TGTGCCAGCAGCCCCCCGGGACTAGCGAACAATGAGCAGTTCTTC.

This clone has more than one count but fewer than ten. The chain carries TRBV25-1 and TRBJ1-1, with D uncertain. This CDR3 is 14 amino acids long. Germline-derived CDR1 and CDR2 are MGHDK and SYGVNS. The V gene lost 4 bases and the J gene lost 5 bases, with 14 bases spanning the gap. The CDR3 region is CASSAFSGETEAFF. The CDR3 region has the DNA TGTGCCAGCAGTGCGTTCTCCGGGGAAACTGAAGCTTTCTTT.

The CDR3 DNA reads TGTGCCAGCAGAGTACTAGCGGGAGTCATGTACGAGCAGTACTTC. The encoded protein is CASRVLAGVMYEQYF. This chain links TRBV6-1 with TRBJ2-7; 11 bases line up with TRBD2. The V gene end was trimmed by 6 bases and the J gene end by 4 bases; junction bases not matched to a gene: 8. The CDR3 is 15 residues long. CDR1 and CDR2 (germline): MNHNS, SASEGT.

V and J are TRBV29-1 and TRBJ2-1; 9 bases map to TRBD2. This CDR3 spans 16 amino acids. V shed 3 bases and J 4 bases; nucleotides not matched to a gene: 10. CDR1 and CDR2 (germline): SQVTM, ANQGSEA. Here the CDR3 DNA reads TGCAGCGTTGAGCGACTAGCGGCATACGATTACAATGAGCAGTTCTTC. It translates to CSVERLAAYDYNEQFF.

The chain links TRBV5-1 to TRBJ2-2; the D is unclear. Between the trimmed V and J ends, which lost 4 bases and 7 bases, there was a span of 14 bases. CDR1 is SGHRS and CDR2 is YFSETQ in the germline V gene. The CDR3 is 14 amino acids. Here the CDR3 reads CASSQWVGLGELFF. For the CDR3, the DNA is TGCGCCAGCAGCCAGTGGGTTGGGCTCGGGGAGCTGTTTTTT.